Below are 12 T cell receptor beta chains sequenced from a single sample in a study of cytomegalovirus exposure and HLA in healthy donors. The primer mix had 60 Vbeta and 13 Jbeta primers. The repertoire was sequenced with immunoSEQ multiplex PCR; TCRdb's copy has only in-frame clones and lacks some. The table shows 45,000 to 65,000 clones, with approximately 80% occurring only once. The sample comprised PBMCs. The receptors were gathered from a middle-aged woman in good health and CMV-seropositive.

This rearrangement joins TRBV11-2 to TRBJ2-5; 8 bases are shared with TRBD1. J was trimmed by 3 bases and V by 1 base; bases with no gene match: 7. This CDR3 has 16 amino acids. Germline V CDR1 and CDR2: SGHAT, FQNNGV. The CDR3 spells CASSLGYGTGEETQYF. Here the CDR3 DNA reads TGTGCCAGCAGCTTAGGTTACGGGACAGGTGAAGAGACCCAGTACTTC.

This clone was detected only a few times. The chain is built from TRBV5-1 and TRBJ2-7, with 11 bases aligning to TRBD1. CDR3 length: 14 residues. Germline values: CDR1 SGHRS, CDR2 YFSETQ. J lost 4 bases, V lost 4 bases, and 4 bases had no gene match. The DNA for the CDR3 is TGCGCCAGCAGCAAGGGACAGGGGGGATACGAGCAGTACTTC. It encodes CASSKGQGGYEQYF.

The CDR3 DNA reads as TGTGCCAGCAGCATTGTCCCCCCGGAGGAGACCCAGTACTTC. Translation gives CASSIVPPEETQYF. The chain carries TRBV7-9 and TRBJ2-5; unclear D gene. Germline V gene data show CDR1 as SEHNR and CDR2 as FQNEAQ (reference sequence). With 5 bases removed from V and 5 bases from J, the gap between germline ends came to 15 bases. This CDR3 region has 14 residues.

Here the CDR3 reads CASSQRTSGGSKFF. The DNA for the CDR3 is TGTGCCAGCAGTCAGAGGACTAGCGGGGGCTCCAAGTTCTTC. The rearrangement joins TRBV27 to TRBJ2-1, with TRBD2 identical over 13 bases. The length of the CDR3 is 14 residues. The germline CDR1 and CDR2 sequences are MNHEY and SMNVEV (reference sequence). With 5 bases clipped from V and 14 bases from J, the junction kept 9 bases outside the gene matches.

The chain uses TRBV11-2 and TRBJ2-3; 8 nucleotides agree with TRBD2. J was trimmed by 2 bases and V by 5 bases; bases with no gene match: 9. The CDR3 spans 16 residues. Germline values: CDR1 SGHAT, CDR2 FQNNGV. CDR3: CASSPGLAGTTDTQYF. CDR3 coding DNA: TGTGCCAGCAGCCCTGGGCTAGCGGGTACCACAGATACGCAGTATTTT.

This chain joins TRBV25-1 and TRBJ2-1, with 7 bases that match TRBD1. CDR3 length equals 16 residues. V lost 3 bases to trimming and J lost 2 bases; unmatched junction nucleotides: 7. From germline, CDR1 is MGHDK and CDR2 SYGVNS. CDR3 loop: CASSELRQGPYNEQFF. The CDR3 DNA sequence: TGTGCCAGCAGTGAGTTGCGACAGGGACCCTACAATGAGCAGTTCTTC.

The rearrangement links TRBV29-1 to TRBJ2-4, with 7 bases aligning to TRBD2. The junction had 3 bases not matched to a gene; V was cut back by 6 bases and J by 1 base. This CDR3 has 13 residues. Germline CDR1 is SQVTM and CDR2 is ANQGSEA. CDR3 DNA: TGCAGCGTAGAACTAGCGGCCAAAAACATTCAGTACTTC. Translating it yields CSVELAAKNIQYF.

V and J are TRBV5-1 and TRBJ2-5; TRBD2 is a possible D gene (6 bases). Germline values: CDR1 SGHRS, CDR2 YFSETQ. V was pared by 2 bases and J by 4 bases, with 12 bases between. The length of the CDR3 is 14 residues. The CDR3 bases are TGCGCCAGCAGCTTCGGGGGTGGAAGAGAGACCCAGTACTTC. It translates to CASSFGGGRETQYF.

The CDR3 region has the DNA TGCGCCAGCAGCTTGGAAGGGAGAACATCTGAAGCTTTCTTT. Residues: CASSLEGRTSEAFF. The V gene is TRBV5-1, the J gene TRBJ1-1; D is unclear. V lost 0 bases and J 6 bases, leaving 12 bases between the germline ends. Germline V gene lookup returns CDR1 SGHRS and CDR2 YFSETQ. The length of the CDR3 is 14 residues. Based on the CDR3 plus reference TRBV5-1 and TRBJ1-1, the full variable domain is KAGVTQTPRYLIKTRGQQVTLSCSPISGHRSVSWYQQTPGQGLQFLFEYFSETQRNKGNFPGRFSGRQFSNSRSEMNVSTLELGDSALYLCASSLEGRTSEAFFGQGTRLTVV.

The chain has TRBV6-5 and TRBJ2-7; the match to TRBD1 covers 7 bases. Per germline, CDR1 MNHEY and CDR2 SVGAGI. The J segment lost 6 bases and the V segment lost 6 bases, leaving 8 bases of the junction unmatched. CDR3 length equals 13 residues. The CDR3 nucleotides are TGTGCCAGCAGAACGACAGGGTTAGGCGAGCAGTACTTC. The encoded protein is CASRTTGLGEQYF.

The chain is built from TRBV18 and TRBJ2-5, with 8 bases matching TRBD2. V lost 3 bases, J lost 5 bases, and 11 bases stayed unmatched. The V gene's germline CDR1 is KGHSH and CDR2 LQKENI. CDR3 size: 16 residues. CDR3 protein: CASSPLKRGLGETQYF. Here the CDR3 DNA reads TGTGCCAGCTCACCTCTAAAGCGGGGGCTAGGGGAGACCCAGTACTTC.

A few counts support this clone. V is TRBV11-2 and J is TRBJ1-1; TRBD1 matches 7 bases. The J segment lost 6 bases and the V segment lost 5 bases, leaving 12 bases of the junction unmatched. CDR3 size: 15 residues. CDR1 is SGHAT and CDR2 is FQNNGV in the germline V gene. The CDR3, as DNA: TGTGCCAGCAGCCCTAGAGGGGGCGGAGGGGCTGAAGCTTTCTTT. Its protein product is CASSPRGGGGAEAFF.